One and the same sample provided the 21 T cell receptor beta chains below, sequenced in a study of control samples from healthy donors and cancer patients. TCRdb keeps only in-frame clones here, not all; method: immunoSEQ multiplex PCR. The sample totals about 190,000 clones. What was sequenced was blood. The receptors come from a woman aged 25 to 39 in good health.

V and J are TRBV27 and TRBJ1-2; tentatively, D is TRBD1 (6 bases). The CDR3 has 15 amino acids. The germline gives CDR1 MNHEY, CDR2 SMNVEV (reference sequence). V was pared by 0 bases and J by 3 bases, with 11 bases between. The CDR3 is CASSLSIGQYYGYTF. Written as DNA, the CDR3 is TGTGCCAGCAGTTTATCTATTGGACAGTACTATGGCTACACCTTC.

V gene TRBV5-6 combines with J gene TRBJ2-5; TRBD1 aligns across 9 bases. With 4 bases clipped from V and 5 bases from J, the junction kept 9 bases outside the gene matches. CDR3 length: 15 amino acids. Per the germline V gene, CDR1 is SGHDT and CDR2 is YYEEEE. The CDR3 DNA is TGTGCCAGCAGCGCGGCCACAGGGGGCATCGAGACCCAGTACTTC. It specifies CASSAATGGIETQYF.

V usage is TRBV24-1 and J usage is TRBJ1-2; D is possibly TRBD1 (6 bases). This CDR3 region has 16 residues. CDR1 and CDR2 from the germline V gene are KGHDR and SFDVKD. The V end was cut by 2 bases, the J end by 7 bases, with 19 bases between. As DNA, the CDR3 is TGTGCCACCAGTGATTCCCGAAGGGGGTCCCTTCCTGGCTACACCTTC. Translated, it gives CATSDSRRGSLPGYTF.

The chain combines TRBV6-5 with TRBJ1-2; possible D gene TRBD1, 5 bases. The CDR3 runs 15 residues. CDR1 and CDR2 (germline): MNHEY, SVGAGI. V lost 1 base and J 4 bases, leaving 13 bases between the germline ends. The CDR3 spells CASSYFQGSSYGYTF. CDR3 sequence (DNA): TGTGCCAGCAGTTACTTTCAGGGCTCTAGCTATGGCTACACCTTC.

The V call is TRBV19, the J call TRBJ1-5; TRBD1 agrees at 9 bases. The junction had 7 bases not matched to a gene; V was cut back by 6 bases and J by 4 bases. This CDR3 comprises 15 residues. Germline assignment: CDR1 LNHDA and CDR2 SQIVND (reference sequence). This chain's CDR3 is CASRGRDRENQPQHF. The CDR3 bases are TGTGCCAGTAGAGGTAGGGACAGGGAAAATCAGCCCCAGCATTTT.

The chain links TRBV21-1 to TRBJ1-1; the listed D gene, TRBD1, was not tested against the DNA. TRBV21-1 is a documented pseudogene. The CDR3 covers 14 residues. In DNA, the CDR3 is TGTGCCAGCAGCCTCTCATTTAGGGGCACTGAAGCTTTCTTT. It specifies CASSLSFRGTEAFF.

V gene TRBV4-1 combines with J gene TRBJ2-2, with 8 bases aligning to TRBD2. The ends lost 4 bases at V and 1 base at J; junction bases unmatched: 2. CDR3 length: 15 residues. Germline V CDR1 and CDR2: MGHRA, YSYEKL. CDR3 in amino acids: CASSLAGQNTGELFF. The CDR3 bases are TGCGCCAGCAGCCTAGCGGGGCAGAACACCGGGGAGCTGTTTTTT.

This chain joins TRBV5-1 and TRBJ1-3, with 7 bases aligning to TRBD1. CDR3 length: 19 residues. Germline values: CDR1 SGHRS, CDR2 YFSETQ. V gave up 2 bases and J gave up 7 bases; unmatched junction bases: 21. The CDR3 DNA reads as TGCGCCAGCAGCTTCCTGTCCTATGACAGGGTTAAGCCTCGGAACACCATATATTTT. The encoded protein is CASSFLSYDRVKPRNTIYF.

The chain carries TRBV5-6 and TRBJ2-7; a possible D gene is TRBD2 (6 bases). CDR3 length: 14 amino acids. CDR1 SGHDT and CDR2 YYEEEE come from the germline V gene. Between the trimmed V and J ends, which lost 1 base and 2 bases, there was a span of 10 bases. The CDR3 region has the DNA TGTGCCAGCAGCTTGCGGAGGGGTCCCTACGAGCAGTACTTC. Translation: CASSLRRGPYEQYF.

The chain couples TRBV6-1 to TRBJ2-7, with D possibly being TRBD1 (5 bases). Germline V gene sequence: CDR1 MNHNS, CDR2 SASEGT. This CDR3 spans 15 amino acids. With 2 bases removed from V and 6 bases from J, the gap between germline ends came to 17 bases. The CDR3 region has the DNA TGTGCCAGCAGTGAAATGGGCGCAGGGATTGCCGAGCAGTACTTC. Encoded protein: CASSEMGAGIAEQYF.

The V and J genes are TRBV25-1 and TRBJ2-2, with D possibly being TRBD2 (6 bases). Per the germline V gene, CDR1 is MGHDK and CDR2 is SYGVNS. The CDR3 runs 14 residues. V shed 7 bases and J shed 7 bases, with 16 bases lying between them. The CDR3 region has the DNA TGTGCCAGCACACCCGCATGGGGGGTCGGGGAGCTGTTTTTT. Encoded protein: CASTPAWGVGELFF.

The chain combines TRBV5-5 with TRBJ2-7; TRBD1 is a possible D gene (5 bases). Germline assignment: CDR1 SGHKS and CDR2 YYEKEE (reference sequence). The CDR3 extends over 13 amino acids. Deletions cut 0 bases from V and 2 bases from J, with 6 bases between. CDR3 sequence reads: CASSLGRAYEQYF. The CDR3 bases are TGTGCCAGCAGCTTGGGCAGGGCCTACGAGCAGTACTTC.

The chain uses TRBV7-3 and TRBJ2-3; the match to TRBD2 covers 10 bases. The germline gives CDR1 SGHTA, CDR2 FQGTGA. V shed 3 bases and J 2 bases; nucleotides not matched to a gene: 5. The CDR3 is made up of 16 amino acids. The CDR3 loop reads CASSFLAGETTDTQYF. DNA of the CDR3: TGTGCCAGCAGCTTTCTAGCGGGGGAGACCACAGATACGCAGTATTTT. Complete variable domain (other parts from reference TRBV7-3 and TRBJ2-3): GAGVSQTPSNKVTEKGKYVELRCDPISGHTALYWYRQSLGQGPEFLIYFQGTGAADDSGLPNDRFFAVRPEGSVSTLKIQRTERGDSAVYLCASSFLAGETTDTQYFGPGTRLTVL.

The V call is TRBV2, the J call TRBJ1-6, with D perhaps matching TRBD1 (6 bases). V lost 7 bases and J 7 bases, leaving 11 bases between the germline ends. Germline-derived CDR1 and CDR2 are SNHLY and FYNNEI. The CDR3 is 13 residues long. The CDR3 protein is CASTPRGNSPLHF. DNA of the CDR3: TGTGCCAGCACTCCAAGGGGGAATTCACCCCTCCACTTT.

This rearrangement joins TRBV6-5 to TRBJ1-3, with D maybe TRBD1 (6 bases). The CDR3 loop spans 15 amino acids. Germline CDR1 is MNHEY and CDR2 is SVGAGI. Trimming took off 2 bases at V and 6 bases at J, with 14 bases between the two ends. For the CDR3, the DNA is TGTGCCAGCAGTTACGAGGGGGGTAGATCAAACACCATATATTTT. Amino acids: CASSYEGGRSNTIYF.

This chain uses TRBV12-3 or TRBV12-4 with TRBJ1-3; D is undetermined. Deletions cut 6 bases from V and 2 bases from J, with 8 bases between. This CDR3 region has 13 residues. The CDR3 here is CASRSPAGNTIYF. Here the CDR3 DNA reads TGTGCCAGCAGATCTCCGGCTGGAAACACCATATATTTT.

V usage is TRBV30 and J usage is TRBJ1-1, with D unresolved. The CDR3 loop spans 13 amino acids. The V end was cut by 2 bases, the J end by 4 bases, with 11 bases between. Looked up from germline, CDR1 is GTSNPN and CDR2 is SVGIG (reference sequence). CDR3: CAWSTQRGTEAFF. The CDR3 region has the DNA TGTGCCTGGAGTACCCAGAGAGGCACTGAAGCTTTCTTT.

This chain connects TRBV5-6 to TRBJ1-1; tentative D call: TRBD1 (6 bases). There are 14 residues in the CDR3. CDR1 and CDR2 from the germline V gene are SGHDT and YYEEEE. Trimming left V 0 bases short and J 4 bases short, with 10 bases between. CDR3 DNA sequence: TGTGCCAGCAGCTTGGTGGGGGGCTCCACTGAAGCTTTCTTT. The encoded protein is CASSLVGGSTEAFF.

The chain has TRBV7-9 and TRBJ1-1, with TRBD1 as a possible D gene (5 bases). Trimming left V 8 bases short and J 4 bases short, with 11 bases between. Per germline, CDR1 SEHNR and CDR2 FQNEAQ (reference sequence). The CDR3 extends over 12 amino acids. The CDR3 bases are TGTGCCAGCGGGGGTGGCCGCACTGAAGCTTTCTTT. Residues: CASGGGRTEAFF. Using reference TRBV7-9 and TRBJ1-1 for the parts outside the CDR3, the full variable domain is DTGVSQNPRHKITKRGQNVTFRCDPISEHNRLYWYRQTLGQGPEFLTYFQNEAQLEKSRLLSDRFSAERPKGSFSTLEIQRTEQGDSAMYLCASGGGRTEAFFGQGTRLTVV.

The chain joins TRBV28 to TRBJ1-6; 10 bases agree with TRBD1. This CDR3 spans 15 amino acids. J lost 9 bases, V lost 3 bases, and 5 bases had no gene match. CDR1 and CDR2 (germline): MDHEN, SYDVKM. The CDR3 DNA sequence: TGTGCCAGCAGTTTCTCCGGGACAGGGGTTTCACCCCTCCACTTT. Protein product: CASSFSGTGVSPLHF.

The genes are TRBV27 and TRBJ1-6; D might be TRBD1 (6 bases). The CDR3 consists of 16 residues. Trimming took 5 bases from V and 14 from J, leaving 25 bases between them. Per germline, CDR1 MNHEY and CDR2 SMNVEV (reference sequence). CDR3 sequence (DNA): TGTGCCAGCAGTCCGCTACAGGGACGCCTCCGACTCACCCTCCACTTT. Its translation is CASSPLQGRLRLTLHF.